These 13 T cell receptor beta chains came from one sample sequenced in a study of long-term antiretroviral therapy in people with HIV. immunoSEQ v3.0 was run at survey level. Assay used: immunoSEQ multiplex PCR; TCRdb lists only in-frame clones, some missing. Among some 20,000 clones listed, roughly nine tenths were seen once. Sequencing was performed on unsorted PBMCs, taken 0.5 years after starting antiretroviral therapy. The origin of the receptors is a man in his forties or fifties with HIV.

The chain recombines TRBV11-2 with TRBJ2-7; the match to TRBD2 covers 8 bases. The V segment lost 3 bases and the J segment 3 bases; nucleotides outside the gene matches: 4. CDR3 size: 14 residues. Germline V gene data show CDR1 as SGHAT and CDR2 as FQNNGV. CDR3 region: CASSFLAGSYEQYF. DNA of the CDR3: TGTGCCAGCAGCTTTTTAGCGGGGAGCTACGAGCAGTACTTC.

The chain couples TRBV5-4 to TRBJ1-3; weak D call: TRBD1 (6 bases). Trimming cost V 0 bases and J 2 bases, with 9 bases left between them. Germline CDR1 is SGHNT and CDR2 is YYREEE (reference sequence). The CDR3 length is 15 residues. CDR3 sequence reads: CASSLEGGAGNTIYF. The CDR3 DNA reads TGTGCCAGCAGCTTGGAAGGGGGGGCTGGAAACACCATATATTTT.

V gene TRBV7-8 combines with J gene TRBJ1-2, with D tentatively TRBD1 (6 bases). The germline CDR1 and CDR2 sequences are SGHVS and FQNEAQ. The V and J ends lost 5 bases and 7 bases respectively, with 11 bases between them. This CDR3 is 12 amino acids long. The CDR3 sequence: CASSEYRAGYTF. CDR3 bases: TGTGCCAGCAGCGAATACAGGGCTGGCTACACCTTC.

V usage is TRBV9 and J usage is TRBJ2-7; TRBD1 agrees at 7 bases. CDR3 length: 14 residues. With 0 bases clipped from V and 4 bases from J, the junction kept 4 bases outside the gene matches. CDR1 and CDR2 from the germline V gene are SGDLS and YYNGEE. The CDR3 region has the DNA TGTGCCAGCAGCGTAGAAGGGGGCTTGTACGAGCAGTACTTC. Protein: CASSVEGGLYEQYF.

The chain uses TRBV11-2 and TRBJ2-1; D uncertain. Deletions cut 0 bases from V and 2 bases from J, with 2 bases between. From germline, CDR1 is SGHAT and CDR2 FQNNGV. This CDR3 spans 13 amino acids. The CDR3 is CASSLDTYNEQFF. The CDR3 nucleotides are TGTGCCAGCAGCTTAGATACCTACAATGAGCAGTTCTTC.

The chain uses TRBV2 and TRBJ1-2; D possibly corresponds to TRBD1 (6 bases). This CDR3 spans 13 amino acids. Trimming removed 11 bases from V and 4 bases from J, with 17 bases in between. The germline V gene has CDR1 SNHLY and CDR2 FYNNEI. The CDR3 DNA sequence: TGTGCCGCACAACAGGGTCCGAGCTATGGCTACACCTTC. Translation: CAAQQGPSYGYTF.

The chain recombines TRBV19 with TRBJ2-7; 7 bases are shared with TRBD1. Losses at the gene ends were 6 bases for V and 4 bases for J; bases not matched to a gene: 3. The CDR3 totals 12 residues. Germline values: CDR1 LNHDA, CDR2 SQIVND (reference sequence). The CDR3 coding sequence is TGTGCCAGTAGCAGACAGGGTTACGAGCAGTACTTC. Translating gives CASSRQGYEQYF.

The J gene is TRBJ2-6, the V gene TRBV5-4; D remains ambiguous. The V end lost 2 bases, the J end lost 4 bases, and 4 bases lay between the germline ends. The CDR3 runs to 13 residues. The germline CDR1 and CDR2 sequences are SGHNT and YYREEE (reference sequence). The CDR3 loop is CASSFKGANVLTF. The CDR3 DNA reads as TGTGCCAGCAGCTTCAAAGGGGCCAACGTCCTGACTTTC.

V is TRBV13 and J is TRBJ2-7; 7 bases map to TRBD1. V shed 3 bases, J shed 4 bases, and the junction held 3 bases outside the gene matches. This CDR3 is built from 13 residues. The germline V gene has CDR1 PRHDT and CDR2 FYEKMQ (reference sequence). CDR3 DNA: TGTGCCAGCAGCTTCACAGGGGAGTACGAGCAGTACTTC. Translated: CASSFTGEYEQYF.

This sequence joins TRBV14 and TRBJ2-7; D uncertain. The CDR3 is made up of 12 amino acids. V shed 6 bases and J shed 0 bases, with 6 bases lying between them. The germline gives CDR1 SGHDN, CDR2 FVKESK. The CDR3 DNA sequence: TGTGCCAGCAGGGGGTTCTCCTACGAGCAGTACTTC. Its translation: CASRGFSYEQYF.

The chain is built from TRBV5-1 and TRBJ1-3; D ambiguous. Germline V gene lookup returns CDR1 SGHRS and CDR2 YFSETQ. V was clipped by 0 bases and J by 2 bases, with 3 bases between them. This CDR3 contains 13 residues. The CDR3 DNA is TGCGCCAGCAGCTTGGGGGCTGGAAACACCATATATTTT. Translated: CASSLGAGNTIYF.

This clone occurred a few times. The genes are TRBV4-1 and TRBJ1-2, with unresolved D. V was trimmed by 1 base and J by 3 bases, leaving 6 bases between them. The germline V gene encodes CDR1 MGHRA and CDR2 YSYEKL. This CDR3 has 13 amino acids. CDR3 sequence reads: CASSQGIDYGYTF. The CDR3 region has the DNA TGCGCCAGCAGCCAAGGAATTGACTATGGCTACACCTTC.

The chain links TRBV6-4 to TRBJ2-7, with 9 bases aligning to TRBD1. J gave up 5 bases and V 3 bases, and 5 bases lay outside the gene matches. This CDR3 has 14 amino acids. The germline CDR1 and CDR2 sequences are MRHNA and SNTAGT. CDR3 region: CASSETGGEDEQYF. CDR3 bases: TGTGCCAGCAGTGAAACAGGGGGCGAGGACGAGCAGTACTTC.